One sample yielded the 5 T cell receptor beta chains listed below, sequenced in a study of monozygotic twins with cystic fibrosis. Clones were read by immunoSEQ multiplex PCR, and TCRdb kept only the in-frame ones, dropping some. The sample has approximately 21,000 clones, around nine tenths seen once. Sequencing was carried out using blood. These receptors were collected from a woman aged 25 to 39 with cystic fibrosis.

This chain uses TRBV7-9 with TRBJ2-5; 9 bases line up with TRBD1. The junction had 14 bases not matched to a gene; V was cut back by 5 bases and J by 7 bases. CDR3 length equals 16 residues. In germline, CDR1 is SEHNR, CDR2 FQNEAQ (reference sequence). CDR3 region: CASSPRTGEGDGTQYF. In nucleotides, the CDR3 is TGTGCCAGCAGCCCTCGGACAGGGGAGGGTGATGGGACCCAGTACTTC.

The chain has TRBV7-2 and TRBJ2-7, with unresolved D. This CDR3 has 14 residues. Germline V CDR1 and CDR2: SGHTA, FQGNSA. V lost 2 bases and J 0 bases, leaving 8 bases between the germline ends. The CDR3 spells CASSLSDGSYEQYF. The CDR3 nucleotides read TGTGCCAGCAGCTTAAGTGATGGCTCCTACGAGCAGTACTTC.

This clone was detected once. CDR3 bases: TGCGCCAGCAGCTTTACAGGGGTAGGGAACACTGAAGCTTTCTTT. It yields the protein CASSFTGVGNTEAFF. This chain links TRBV5-1 with TRBJ1-1; the match to TRBD1 covers 7 bases. This CDR3 region has 15 residues. Trimming took 2 bases from V and 1 from J; bases not matched to a gene: 5. The germline V gene encodes CDR1 SGHRS and CDR2 YFSETQ.

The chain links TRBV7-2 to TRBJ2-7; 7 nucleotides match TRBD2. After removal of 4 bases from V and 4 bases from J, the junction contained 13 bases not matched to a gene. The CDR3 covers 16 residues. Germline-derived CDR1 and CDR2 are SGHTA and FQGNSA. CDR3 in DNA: TGTGCCAGCAGCTATTACCTTGCGGAGGGAGGGTACGAGCAGTACTTC. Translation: CASSYYLAEGGYEQYF.

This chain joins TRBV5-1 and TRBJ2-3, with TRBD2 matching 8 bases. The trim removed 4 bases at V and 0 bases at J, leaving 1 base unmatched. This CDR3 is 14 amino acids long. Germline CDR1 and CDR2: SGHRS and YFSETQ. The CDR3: CASSRGGSTDTQYF. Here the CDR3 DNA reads TGCGCCAGCAGCCGGGGGGGTAGCACAGATACGCAGTATTTT.